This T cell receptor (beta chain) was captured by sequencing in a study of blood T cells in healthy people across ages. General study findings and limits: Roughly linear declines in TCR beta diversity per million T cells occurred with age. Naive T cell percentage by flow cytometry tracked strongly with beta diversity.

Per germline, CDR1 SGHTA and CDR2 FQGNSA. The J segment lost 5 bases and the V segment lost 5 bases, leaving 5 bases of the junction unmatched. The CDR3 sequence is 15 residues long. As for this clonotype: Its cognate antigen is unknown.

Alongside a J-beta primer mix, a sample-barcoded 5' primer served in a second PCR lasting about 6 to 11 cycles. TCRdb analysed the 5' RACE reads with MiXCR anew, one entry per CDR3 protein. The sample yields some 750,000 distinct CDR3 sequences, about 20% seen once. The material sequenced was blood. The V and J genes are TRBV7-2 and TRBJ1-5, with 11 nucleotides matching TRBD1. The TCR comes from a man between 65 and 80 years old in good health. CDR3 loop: CASSIGQGAHQPQHF. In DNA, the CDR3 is TGTGCCAGCAGCATTGGACAGGGGGCTCATCAGCCCCAGCATTTT.